These 15 T cell receptor beta chains were sequenced from one sample in a study of cytomegalovirus exposure and HLA in healthy donors. PCR primers comprised 60 Vbeta and 13 Jbeta primers. Measured with immunoSEQ multiplex PCR; TCRdb has only the in-frame clones, and not every one. The sample shows some 130,000 clones, just under 90% of them seen only once. The sample was PBMCs. The receptor set was obtained from a woman between 25 and 40 years old in good health and CMV-seronegative.

This clone was recorded once. The V call is TRBV10-3, the J call TRBJ2-2, with a tentative D call TRBD1 (6 bases). The CDR3 loop spans 15 amino acids. V was shortened by 3 bases and J by 0 bases, with 8 bases between the two germline ends. Germline loops: CDR1 ENHRY, CDR2 SYGVKD. DNA of the CDR3: TGTGCCATCAGTGACAGGGGCACGAACACCGGGGAGCTGTTTTTT. This translates into CAISDRGTNTGELFF.

This clone was found a few times. This chain joins TRBV7-2 and TRBJ2-1; TRBD1 matches 8 bases. Germline V CDR1 and CDR2: SGHTA, FQGNSA. This CDR3 region has 16 residues. With 5 bases clipped from V and 7 bases from J, the junction kept 13 bases outside the gene matches. The CDR3 nucleotides are TGTGCCAGCAGCCTAACACGAGGGACAGGCGGGAATGAGCAGTTCTTC. Amino acids: CASSLTRGTGGNEQFF.

The V and J genes are TRBV11-2 and TRBJ2-7; 12 bases agree with TRBD2. With V trimmed by 5 bases and J by 5 bases, 13 bases remained unmatched. CDR1 and CDR2 from the germline V gene are SGHAT and FQNNGV. This CDR3 contains 17 residues. CDR3 sequence (DNA): TGTGCCAGCAGCCGGACTAGCGGGAAATCGGGACTCCACGAGCAGTACTTC. It codes for CASSRTSGKSGLHEQYF.

The CDR3 here is CAWSRDRGWESNQPQHF. The CDR3 DNA is TGTGCCTGGAGCCGGGACAGGGGGTGGGAGAGCAATCAGCCCCAGCATTTT. The gene calls are TRBV30 and TRBJ1-5; 11 nucleotides align to TRBD1. The germline CDR1 and CDR2 sequences are GTSNPN and SVGIG (reference sequence). The J segment lost 1 base and the V segment lost 3 bases, leaving 8 bases of the junction unmatched. This CDR3 has 17 amino acids. Together with reference TRBV30 and TRBJ1-5, the CDR3 gives the full variable domain: SQTIHQWPATLVQPVGSPLSLECTVEGTSNPNLYWYRQAAGRGLQLLFYSVGIGQISSEVPQNLSASRPQDRQFILSSKKLLLSDSGFYLCAWSRDRGWESNQPQHFGDGTRLSIL.

This clone is a singleton in its sample. The V and J genes are TRBV7-9 and TRBJ2-2; D not resolved. The CDR3 has 12 residues. In germline, CDR1 is SEHNR, CDR2 FQNEAQ (reference sequence). The germline V and J ends were trimmed by 7 bases and 3 bases, with 6 bases remaining between them. The CDR3 DNA follows: TGTGCCAGCACCCTCGACACCGGGGAGCTGTTTTTT. Translation gives CASTLDTGELFF.

V is TRBV5-1 and J is TRBJ2-7; D unresolved. V gave up 2 bases and J gave up 4 bases, with 16 bases separating them. Germline V CDR1 and CDR2: SGHRS, YFSETQ. The CDR3 spans 15 residues. CDR3 bases: TGCGCCAGCAGCTTTGGTGGCCTAGTTAGGTACGAGCAGTACTTC. It yields the protein CASSFGGLVRYEQYF.

This chain links TRBV19 with TRBJ2-7; 9 positions agree with TRBD1. The CDR3 runs 15 residues. Germline CDR1 and CDR2: LNHDA and SQIVND (reference sequence). Unmatched junction bases numbered 6, after V lost 1 base and J lost 5 bases. CDR3 nucleotide sequence: TGTGCCAGTAGTATAGGGGACAGGGATATCCACGAGCAGTACTTC. It encodes CASSIGDRDIHEQYF.

The chain has TRBV7-9 and TRBJ2-1, with no clear D. This CDR3 comprises 13 residues. In germline, CDR1 is SEHNR, CDR2 FQNEAQ (reference sequence). V lost 2 bases, J lost 6 bases, and 8 bases lay in between. The CDR3 DNA reads as TGTGCCAGCAGCTTACGGCAGGCCAATGAGCAGTTCTTC. This sequence encodes CASSLRQANEQFF.

This chain uses TRBV7-9 with TRBJ1-1, with 8 bases aligning to TRBD1. Germline loops: CDR1 SEHNR, CDR2 FQNEAQ (reference sequence). This CDR3 has 15 amino acids. Germline trimming cut 4 bases from V and 7 bases from J; bases unmatched to any gene: 11. The CDR3 loop reads CASSSPDRGRGEAFF. CDR3 bases: TGTGCCAGCAGCTCCCCCGACAGGGGTCGTGGTGAAGCTTTCTTT.

The chain couples TRBV5-8 to TRBJ1-5; 7 nucleotides line up with TRBD1. Germline assignment: CDR1 SGHTS and CDR2 YDEGEE. The CDR3 is 13 residues long. J gave up 7 bases and V 5 bases, and 6 bases lay outside the gene matches. Here the CDR3 reads CASRETGSQPQHF. DNA for the CDR3: TGTGCCAGCAGAGAGACAGGGTCCCAGCCCCAGCATTTT.

Only one count was recorded for this clone. This chain uses TRBV19 with TRBJ2-3; possibly TRBD1 for D (5 bases). This CDR3 is 14 amino acids long. The germline V and J ends were trimmed by 1 base and 6 bases, with 11 bases remaining between them. CDR1 and CDR2 (germline): LNHDA, SQIVND (reference sequence). CDR3 sequence: CASSIGRVRDTQYF. The CDR3, as DNA: TGTGCCAGTAGTATAGGCAGGGTTCGTGATACGCAGTATTTT.

This chain connects TRBV11-2 to TRBJ1-2; 9 bases fit TRBD1. With V trimmed by 3 bases and J by 5 bases, 4 bases remained unmatched. Germline V gene lookup returns CDR1 SGHAT and CDR2 FQNNGV. This CDR3 has 14 residues. CDR3 in DNA: TGTGCCAGCAGCTTGGACAGGGGCTATTATGGCTACACCTTC. Amino acids: CASSLDRGYYGYTF.

The chain employs TRBV19 and TRBJ2-2, with 12 bases fitting TRBD2. The germline V gene has CDR1 LNHDA and CDR2 SQIVND (reference sequence). Trimming took 1 base from V and 7 from J; bases not matched to a gene: 7. This CDR3 spans 17 amino acids. The CDR3 DNA is TGTGCCAGTAGTATAGTGGCTAGCGGGGGGGCCGTCGGGGAGCTGTTTTTT. Its translation: CASSIVASGGAVGELFF.

This rearrangement joins TRBV6-1 to TRBJ2-3, with TRBD2 matching over 14 bases. The CDR3 is made up of 14 amino acids. Germline lookup yields CDR1 MNHNS and CDR2 SASEGT. V trimming: 7 bases; J trimming: 8 bases; junction bases outside the gene matches: 5. The CDR3, as DNA: TGTGCCAGCATGGGACTAGCGGGGGCGGTTACGCAGTATTTT. Encoded protein: CASMGLAGAVTQYF.

The genes are TRBV7-6 and TRBJ1-4, with TRBD1 identical over 9 bases. V trimming: 6 bases; J trimming: 0 bases; junction bases outside the gene matches: 5. CDR1 and CDR2 from the germline V gene are SGHVS and FNYEAQ. This CDR3 contains 16 residues. CDR3 coding DNA: TGTGCCAGCAGATCCACAGGGGGCGCAACTAATGAAAAACTGTTTTTT. Its protein is CASRSTGGATNEKLFF. Variable domain in full (rest from reference TRBV7-6 and TRBJ1-4): GAGVSQSPRYKVTKRGQDVALRCDPISGHVSLYWYRQALGQGPEFLTYFNYEAQQDKSGLPNDRFSAERPEGSISTLTIQRTEQRDSAMYRCASRSTGGATNEKLFFGSGTQLSVL.